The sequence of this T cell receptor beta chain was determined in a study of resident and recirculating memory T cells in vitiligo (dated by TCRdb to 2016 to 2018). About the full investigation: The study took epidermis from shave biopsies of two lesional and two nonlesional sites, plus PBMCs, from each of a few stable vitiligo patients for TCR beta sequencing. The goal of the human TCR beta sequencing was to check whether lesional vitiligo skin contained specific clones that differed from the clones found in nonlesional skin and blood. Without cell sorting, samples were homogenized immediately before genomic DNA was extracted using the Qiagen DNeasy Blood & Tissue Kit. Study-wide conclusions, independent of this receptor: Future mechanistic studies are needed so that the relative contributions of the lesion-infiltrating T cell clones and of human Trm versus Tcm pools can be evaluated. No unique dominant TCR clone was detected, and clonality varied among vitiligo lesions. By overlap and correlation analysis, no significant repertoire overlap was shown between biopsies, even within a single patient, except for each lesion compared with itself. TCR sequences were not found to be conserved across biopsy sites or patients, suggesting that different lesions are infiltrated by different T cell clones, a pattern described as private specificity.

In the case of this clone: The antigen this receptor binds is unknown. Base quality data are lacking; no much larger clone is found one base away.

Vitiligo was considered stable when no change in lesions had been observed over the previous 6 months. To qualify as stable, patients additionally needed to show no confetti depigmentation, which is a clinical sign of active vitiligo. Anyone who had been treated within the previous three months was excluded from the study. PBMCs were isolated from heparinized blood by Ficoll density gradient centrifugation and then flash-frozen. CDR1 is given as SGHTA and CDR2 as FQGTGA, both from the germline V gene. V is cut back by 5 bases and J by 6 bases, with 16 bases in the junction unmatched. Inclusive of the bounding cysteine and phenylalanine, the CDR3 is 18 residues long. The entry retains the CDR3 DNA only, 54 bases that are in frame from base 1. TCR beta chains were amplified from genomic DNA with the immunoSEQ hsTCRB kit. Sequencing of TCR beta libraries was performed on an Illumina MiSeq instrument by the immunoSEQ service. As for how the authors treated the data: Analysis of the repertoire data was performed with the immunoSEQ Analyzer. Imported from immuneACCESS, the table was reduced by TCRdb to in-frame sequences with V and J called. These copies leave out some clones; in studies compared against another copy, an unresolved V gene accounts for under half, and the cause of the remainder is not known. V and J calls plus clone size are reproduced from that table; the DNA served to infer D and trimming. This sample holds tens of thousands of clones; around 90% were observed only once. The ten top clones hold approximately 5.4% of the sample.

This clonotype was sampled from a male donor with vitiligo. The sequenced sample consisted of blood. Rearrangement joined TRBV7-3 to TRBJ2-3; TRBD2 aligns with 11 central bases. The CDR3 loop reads CASSHPGLAADGKDTQYF. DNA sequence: TGTGCCAGCAGCCACCCGGGACTAGCGGCAGATGGGAAGGATACGCAGTATTTT.